One and the same sample provided the 26 T cell receptor beta chains below, sequenced in a study of T cell responses to AZD1222 COVID-19 vaccine. The table came from immunoSEQ multiplex PCR; TCRdb's copy has only in-frame clones and leaves some out. The sample gives roughly 130,000 clones, 70% to 90% of which show up once; 1.5% to 2% is in the top ten. This sample comprised peripheral blood, obtained on day 0 of AZD1222 vaccination. The receptors originated from an adult in good health.

The rearrangement uses TRBV5-1 and TRBJ2-1; 9 bases align to TRBD2. J lost 3 bases, V lost 3 bases, and 7 bases had no gene match. The V gene's germline CDR1 is SGHRS and CDR2 YFSETQ. The CDR3 loop spans 16 amino acids. The CDR3 spells CASSSGGTSNYNEQFF. The CDR3 DNA is TGCGCCAGCAGCTCTGGCGGGACTAGCAACTACAATGAGCAGTTCTTC.

J is TRBJ1-2 and V is TRBV2, with D perhaps TRBD1 (5 bases). Per the germline V gene, CDR1 is SNHLY and CDR2 is FYNNEI. The CDR3 has 14 amino acids. The V gene lost 2 bases and the J gene lost 2 bases, with 9 bases spanning the gap. In nucleotides, the CDR3 is TGTGCCAGCAGTGAAATCCAGGGCAACTATGGCTACACCTTC. The encoded protein is CASSEIQGNYGYTF.

The V call is TRBV6-5, the J call TRBJ2-7; no firm D call. The CDR3 runs to 13 residues. Per germline, CDR1 MNHEY and CDR2 SVGAGI. V was clipped by 10 bases and J by 0 bases, with 13 bases between them. The CDR3 DNA follows: TGTGCCACCTTTCTTTTCAGCTCCTACGAGCAGTACTTC. It translates to CATFLFSSYEQYF.

This clone was detected only a few times. The gene calls are TRBV2 and TRBJ2-7; no clear D. This CDR3 contains 14 residues. V lost 6 bases to trimming and J lost 2 bases, with 14 bases between them. Germline values: CDR1 SNHLY, CDR2 FYNNEI. Here the CDR3 reads CASRHTKRPYEQYF. CDR3 sequence (DNA): TGTGCCAGCAGGCACACTAAACGACCCTACGAGCAGTACTTC.

The chain is built from TRBV19 and TRBJ2-5; a weak D match, TRBD2 (6 bases). V gave up 5 bases and J gave up 5 bases, with 18 bases separating them. Germline CDR1 LNHDA, CDR2 SQIVND (reference sequence). The CDR3 is made up of 15 amino acids. The CDR3 sequence: CASSSGGPPGETQYF. CDR3 coding DNA: TGTGCCAGTAGTTCCGGGGGACCTCCCGGCGAGACCCAGTACTTC.

This chain uses TRBV4-2 with TRBJ1-1, with a tentative D call TRBD1 (6 bases). CDR3 size: 15 residues. Deletions cut 2 bases from V and 1 base from J, with 11 bases between. Germline V lookup: CDR1 LGHNA, CDR2 YNFKEQ. CDR3 coding DNA: TGTGCCAGCAGCCAATCGGACAGACAGAACACTGAAGCTTTCTTT. This gives the protein CASSQSDRQNTEAFF.

V usage is TRBV7-2 and J usage is TRBJ2-3, with 11 positions matching TRBD2. Per germline, CDR1 SGHTA and CDR2 FQGNSA. The CDR3 covers 18 residues. The V segment lost 1 base and the J segment 2 bases; nucleotides outside the gene matches: 8. In nucleotides, the CDR3 is TGTGCCAGCAGCTTAGTGAGGCTAGCGGGGGGCCACACAGATACGCAGTATTTT. This encodes CASSLVRLAGGHTDTQYF. Full variable domain (outside the CDR3, taken from reference TRBV7-2 and TRBJ2-3): GAGVSQSPSNKVTEKGKDVELRCDPISGHTALYWYRQSLGQGLEFLIYFQGNSAPDKSGLPSDRFSAERTGGSVSTLTIQRTQQEDSAVYLCASSLVRLAGGHTDTQYFGPGTRLTVL.

V usage is TRBV24-1 and J usage is TRBJ1-2; unclear D gene. CDR3 length: 13 amino acids. Trimming cost V 7 bases and J 6 bases, with 14 bases left between them. Germline V lookup: CDR1 KGHDR, CDR2 SFDVKD. In DNA form, the CDR3 reads TGTGCCACCAGAGGTCCTGGCCTCCATGGCTACACCTTC. Translated: CATRGPGLHGYTF.

V and J are TRBV6-6 and TRBJ1-5; no reliable D call. The V end was cut by 6 bases, the J end by 3 bases, with 6 bases between. The CDR3 sequence is 12 residues long. Germline V gene sequence: CDR1 MNHNY, CDR2 SVGAGI (reference sequence). The CDR3 loop is CASSLTNQPQHF. The CDR3 DNA reads as TGTGCCAGCAGCCTAACCAATCAGCCCCAGCATTTT.

The V call is TRBV7-2, the J call TRBJ2-5; TRBD2 aligns across 7 bases. Unmatched junction bases numbered 8, after V lost 6 bases and J lost 4 bases. Germline CDR1 and CDR2: SGHTA and FQGNSA. This CDR3 contains 14 residues. As DNA, the CDR3 is TGTGCCAGCAGTATCAGCGGGATTTTAGAGACCCAGTACTTC. Translation gives CASSISGILETQYF.

The chain recombines TRBV4-3 with TRBJ2-7, with D possibly matching TRBD1 (6 bases). Per the germline V gene, CDR1 is LGHNA and CDR2 is YSLEER. This CDR3 has 15 residues. Deletions cut 1 base from V and 3 bases from J, with 13 bases between. The CDR3 nucleotides are TGCGCCAGCAGCCAAGCCTTGGGCAGGGGCTACGAGCAGTACTTC. This sequence encodes CASSQALGRGYEQYF.

This rearrangement joins TRBV12-3 or TRBV12-4 to TRBJ1-5, with D unresolved. CDR3 length: 12 residues. V was pared by 2 bases and J by 7 bases, with 6 bases between. In DNA, the CDR3 is TGTGCCAGCAGTTTATTGAGCCAGCCCCAGCATTTT. Its protein product is CASSLLSQPQHF.

The chain recombines TRBV11-2 with TRBJ1-2; 11 bases are shared with TRBD1. Germline V gene sequence: CDR1 SGHAT, CDR2 FQNNGV. The CDR3 is 14 residues long. V was pared by 8 bases and J by 6 bases, with 8 bases of the junction left unmatched. CDR3 coding DNA: TGTGCCAGCCGGACAGGGGGCTTAGGGGATGGCTACACCTTC. Protein product: CASRTGGLGDGYTF.

This clone was counted between two and nine times. This rearrangement joins TRBV5-4 to TRBJ1-6; D possibly corresponds to TRBD1 (6 bases). CDR1 is SGHNT, CDR2 YYREEE, per germline (reference sequence). V was trimmed by 2 bases and J by 7 bases, leaving 16 bases between them. The CDR3 runs 16 residues. The CDR3 is CASSFGATGLNSPLHF. In nucleotides, the CDR3 is TGTGCCAGCAGCTTTGGGGCGACAGGTTTGAATTCACCCCTCCACTTT. The full variable domain, its missing parts supplied by reference TRBV5-4 and TRBJ1-6, is ETGVTQSPTHLIKTRGQQVTLRCSSQSGHNTVSWYQQALGQGPQFIFQYYREEENGRGNFPPRFSGLQFPNYSSELNVNALELDDSALYLCASSFGATGLNSPLHFGNGTRLTVT.

V and J are TRBV24-1 and TRBJ2-1; D possibly corresponds to TRBD1 (6 bases). The CDR3 is 14 amino acids. Trimming shortened V by 4 bases and J by 4 bases, and 10 bases separated the two germline ends. Germline CDR1 and CDR2: KGHDR and SFDVKD. The CDR3 sequence is CATSDRTVYNEQFF. The DNA for the CDR3 is TGTGCCACCAGTGACCGGACAGTTTACAATGAGCAGTTCTTC.

The chain combines TRBV4-2 with TRBJ1-1, with TRBD1 identical over 7 bases. Germline CDR1 reads LGHNA; CDR2 reads YNFKEQ. This CDR3 comprises 12 residues. V was pared by 4 bases and J by 7 bases, with 3 bases of the junction left unmatched. For the CDR3, the DNA is TGTGCCAGCAGCCTAGACAGGGTTGAAGCTTTCTTT. This sequence encodes CASSLDRVEAFF.

This chain links TRBV7-2 with TRBJ1-4, with a weak D call TRBD1 (6 bases). Trimming left V 5 bases short and J 6 bases short, with 13 bases between. The germline V gene encodes CDR1 SGHTA and CDR2 FQGNSA. The length of the CDR3 is 14 residues. CDR3 coding DNA: TGTGCCAGCAGCCCCGGACAGAGATATGAAAAACTGTTTTTT. Its translation is CASSPGQRYEKLFF.

The chain couples TRBV19 to TRBJ2-3, with 8 bases aligning to TRBD1. The germline CDR1 and CDR2 sequences are LNHDA and SQIVND (reference sequence). This CDR3 is built from 16 residues. The V and J ends lost 4 bases and 2 bases, in that order; junction bases with no gene match: 8. Here the CDR3 reads CASSTLRQGTTDTQYF. The DNA of the CDR3 is TGTGCCAGTAGTACCCTTAGACAGGGGACCACAGATACGCAGTATTTT.

The rearrangement uses TRBV18 and TRBJ2-7, with a tentative D call TRBD2 (5 bases). Germline values: CDR1 KGHSH, CDR2 LQKENI. The CDR3 is made up of 17 amino acids. V was cut by 2 bases and J by 4 bases, with 21 bases left in between. The CDR3 sequence is CASSPFYPGEGPYEQYF. DNA of the CDR3: TGTGCCAGCTCACCATTTTACCCCGGGGAAGGTCCTTACGAGCAGTACTTC.

The genes are TRBV27 and TRBJ2-5; 10 bases are shared with TRBD2. CDR1 is MNHEY, CDR2 SMNVEV, per germline (reference sequence). J was trimmed by 3 bases and V by 7 bases; bases with no gene match: 8. This CDR3 is built from 15 residues. This chain's CDR3 is CASNDYSGGKETQYF. DNA of the CDR3: TGTGCCAGCAACGACTATAGCGGGGGGAAAGAGACCCAGTACTTC.

This clone was detected once. CDR3 amino acids: CASSPGTSNNSPLHF. CDR3 DNA sequence: TGTGCCAGCAGCCCAGGGACGAGCAATAATTCACCCCTCCACTTT. The chain combines TRBV7-2 with TRBJ1-6, with a tentative D call TRBD1 (5 bases). Germline V gene data show CDR1 as SGHTA and CDR2 as FQGNSA. The CDR3 sequence is 15 residues long. V was trimmed by 5 bases and J by 5 bases, leaving 13 bases between them. Full variable domain (rest looked up from reference TRBV7-2 and TRBJ1-6): GAGVSQSPSNKVTEKGKDVELRCDPISGHTALYWYRQSLGQGLEFLIYFQGNSAPDKSGLPSDRFSAERTGGSVSTLTIQRTQQEDSAVYLCASSPGTSNNSPLHFGNGTRLTVT.

This chain uses TRBV30 with TRBJ1-3, with D perhaps TRBD1 (5 bases). The CDR3 is 14 residues long. Trimming left V 7 bases short and J 0 bases short, with 13 bases between. Germline V lookup: CDR1 GTSNPN, CDR2 SVGIG (reference sequence). The DNA for the CDR3 is TGTGCCTCGCCGGGACGGAGCTCTGGAAACACCATATATTTT. Protein sequence: CASPGRSSGNTIYF.

The chain employs TRBV2 and TRBJ2-2; D possibly matches TRBD1 or TRBD2 (5 bases each). The V gene lost 5 bases and the J gene lost 4 bases, with 11 bases spanning the gap. This CDR3 contains 14 residues. From germline, CDR1 is SNHLY and CDR2 FYNNEI. The CDR3 nucleotides read TGTGCCAGCAGTTCCCTGAGGGGCACCGGGGAGCTGTTTTTT. Its protein product is CASSSLRGTGELFF.

The V gene is TRBV7-3, the J gene TRBJ2-1; D may be TRBD2 (6 bases). The CDR3 length is 14 residues. With 2 bases removed from V and 8 bases from J, the gap between germline ends came to 13 bases. Germline loops: CDR1 SGHTA, CDR2 FQGTGA. The CDR3 reads CASSLGSGSYEQFF. The CDR3 DNA reads as TGTGCCAGCAGCTTAGGTTCCGGGAGCTATGAGCAGTTCTTC. Filled out from reference TRBV7-3 and TRBJ2-1, the complete variable domain reads GAGVSQTPSNKVTEKGKYVELRCDPISGHTALYWYRQSLGQGPEFLIYFQGTGAADDSGLPNDRFFAVRPEGSVSTLKIQRTERGDSAVYLCASSLGSGSYEQFFGPGTRLTVL.

This chain connects TRBV30 to TRBJ2-7; 9 bases line up with TRBD2. There are 12 residues in the CDR3. The V gene's germline CDR1 is GTSNPN and CDR2 SVGIG (reference sequence). V shed 2 bases, J shed 11 bases, and the junction held 7 bases outside the gene matches. CDR3: CAWSSGTSLKYF. The CDR3 DNA reads TGTGCCTGGAGTAGTGGGACTAGCTTAAAGTACTTC.

The chain couples TRBV19 to TRBJ1-5, with a weak D call TRBD1 (5 bases). The V end lost 5 bases, the J end lost 7 bases, and 12 bases lay between the germline ends. The CDR3 has 13 amino acids. Germline loops: CDR1 LNHDA, CDR2 SQIVND (reference sequence). The CDR3 protein is CASSGQGRQPQHF. CDR3 nucleotides: TGTGCCAGTAGTGGGCAGGGTAGGCAGCCCCAGCATTTT.